The TCR beta chain described here comes from a study of cytomegalovirus exposure and HLA in healthy donors. Study conclusions and caveats: Listed as cytomegalovirus-associated were 150 to 200 TCR beta chains. CMV antigen specificity of a few CMV-associated chains was confirmed in vitro.

Method: immunoSEQ multiplex PCR; TCRdb's copy keeps in-frame clones and lacks some. The sample records fewer than 250,000 clones, roughly 89% being singletons. Regarding this clone: The target antigen is unknown.

The CDR3 totals 15 residues. The V gene's germline CDR1 is WNHNN and CDR2 SYGVQD (reference sequence). Trimming cost V 3 bases and J 1 base; bases outside gene matches: 2. The J gene is TRBJ2-1, the V gene TRBV10-1; TRBD2 aligns across 8 bases. The sequencing input was PBMCs. This sequence originates from a young man in good health and CMV-seronegative. CDR3 coding DNA: TGCGCCAGCAGTGAACGGGGGGGGTCCTACAATGAGCAGTTCTTC. Protein: CASSERGGSYNEQFF.